A selection of T cell receptor beta chains follows, all from one sample in a study of beta chain features in type 1 diabetes. Here immunoSEQ multiplex PCR was the method, and the copy in TCRdb shows in-frame clones only, minus some. This table has 130,000 or so clones, roughly 9.7% appearing once. Sequencing used central memory CD4+ T cells from blood. The source of these receptors is a woman in her thirties or forties in good health. CDR3s include the opening cysteine and the closing phenylalanine or tryptophan. A D gene is named only where the DNA matches it firmly. Clone size, where shown, is once, few, many, or a class for clones that have expanded.

cdr3_aa: CASSPQGALGYTF; cdr3_nt: TGTGCCAGCAGTCCCCAGGGGGCCCTCGGGTACACCTTC; v_call: TRBV27; cdr3_length: 13; j_call: TRBJ1-2; clone_size: few; d_call: TRBD1
cdr3_aa: CASSLRTGMTGELFF; cdr3_nt: TGTGCCAGCAGCTTGCGGACAGGGATGACCGGGGAGCTGTTTTTT; v_call: TRBV5-8; cdr3_length: 15; j_call: TRBJ2-2; clone_size: few; d_call: TRBD1
cdr3_aa: CASSIDREVKQAFF; cdr3_nt: TGTGCCAGTAGTATCGACAGGGAAGTTAAACAAGCTTTCTTT; v_call: TRBV19; cdr3_length: 14; j_call: TRBJ1-1; clone_size: few; d_call: TRBD1
cdr3_aa: CASSVGQGVREQYF; cdr3_nt: TGCGCCAGCAGCGTGGGACAGGGGGTTCGGGAGCAGTACTTC; v_call: TRBV5-1; cdr3_length: 14; j_call: TRBJ2-7; clone_size: .; d_call: TRBD1
cdr3_aa: CASSMGTGGEKTQYF; cdr3_nt: TGTGCCAGTAGTATGGGGACAGGGGGCGAAAAGACCCAGTACTTC; v_call: TRBV19; cdr3_length: 15; j_call: TRBJ2-5; clone_size: .; d_call: TRBD1
cdr3_aa: CASSLGLGSSSPDTQYF; cdr3_nt: TGTGCCAGCAGCTTAGGTTTGGGGAGCAGTAGTCCAGATACGCAGTATTTT; v_call: TRBV7-9; cdr3_length: 17; j_call: TRBJ2-3; clone_size: few; d_call: .
cdr3_aa: CASSLPTGNTEAFF; cdr3_nt: TGTGCCAGCAGTCTGCCGACAGGGAACACTGAAGCTTTCTTT; v_call: TRBV5-6; cdr3_length: 14; j_call: TRBJ1-1; clone_size: few; d_call: .
cdr3_aa: CASSQQAQLGVADTQYF; cdr3_nt: TGTGCCAGCAGCCAACAAGCCCAACTCGGAGTTGCCGATACGCAGTATTTT; v_call: TRBV4-2; cdr3_length: 17; j_call: TRBJ2-3; clone_size: .; d_call: .
cdr3_aa: CASSSRTGSSYEQYF; cdr3_nt: TGTGCCAGCAGTTCCCGGACAGGGTCCTCCTACGAGCAGTACTTC; v_call: TRBV27; cdr3_length: 15; j_call: TRBJ2-7; clone_size: .; d_call: TRBD1
cdr3_aa: CASSLDRGNTGELFF; cdr3_nt: TGTGCCAGCAGCCTCGACAGGGGAAACACCGGGGAGCTGTTTTTT; v_call: TRBV11-2; cdr3_length: 15; j_call: TRBJ2-2; clone_size: many; d_call: TRBD1
cdr3_aa: CASSLVTEAEAFF; cdr3_nt: TGTGCCAGCAGCTTGGTGACGGAGGCTGAAGCTTTCTTT; v_call: TRBV5-8; cdr3_length: 13; j_call: TRBJ1-1; clone_size: few; d_call: .
cdr3_aa: CASSARNGAYEQYF; cdr3_nt: TGTGCCAGCAGTGCCAGGAACGGGGCCTACGAGCAGTACTTC; v_call: TRBV2; cdr3_length: 14; j_call: TRBJ2-7; clone_size: few; d_call: .
cdr3_aa: CSVRGHRRVSGNTIYF; cdr3_nt: TGCAGCGTGCGGGGCCACAGGAGGGTCTCTGGAAACACCATATATTTT; v_call: TRBV29-1; cdr3_length: 16; j_call: TRBJ1-3; clone_size: .; d_call: .
cdr3_aa: CASSVGGSGNTEAFF; cdr3_nt: TGTGCCAGCAGCGTAGGAGGCAGTGGTAACACTGAAGCTTTCTTT; v_call: TRBV9; cdr3_length: 15; j_call: TRBJ1-1; clone_size: .; d_call: .
cdr3_aa: CATSSATSRSTDTQYF; cdr3_nt: TGTGCCACCAGCAGTGCAACTAGCCGTAGCACAGATACGCAGTATTTT; v_call: TRBV15; cdr3_length: 16; j_call: TRBJ2-3; clone_size: .; d_call: .
cdr3_aa: CASSLKGGAIYEQYF; cdr3_nt: TGTGCCAGCAGCTTGAAAGGGGGCGCTATCTACGAGCAGTACTTC; v_call: TRBV5-6; cdr3_length: 15; j_call: TRBJ2-7; clone_size: .; d_call: TRBD1
cdr3_aa: CASSPGDVGYGYTF; cdr3_nt: TGCGCCAGCAGCCCAGGGGACGTCGGGTATGGCTACACCTTC; v_call: TRBV5-1; cdr3_length: 14; j_call: TRBJ1-2; clone_size: .; d_call: .
cdr3_aa: CAISERDRVPSGANVLTF; cdr3_nt: TGTGCCATCAGTGAAAGGGACAGGGTCCCCTCTGGGGCCAACGTCCTGACTTTC; v_call: TRBV10-3; cdr3_length: 18; j_call: TRBJ2-6; clone_size: many; d_call: TRBD1
cdr3_aa: CASSPATAGVTYEQYF; cdr3_nt: TGTGCCAGCAGCCCCGCGACAGCGGGGGTCACCTACGAGCAGTACTTC; v_call: TRBV7-9; cdr3_length: 16; j_call: TRBJ2-7; clone_size: few; d_call: TRBD2
cdr3_aa: CASSLSGTDTQYF; cdr3_nt: TGTGCCAGCAGCTTGTCAGGTACAGATACGCAGTATTTT; v_call: TRBV4-2; cdr3_length: 13; j_call: TRBJ2-3; clone_size: few; d_call: .
cdr3_aa: CASSWSSGVEFF; cdr3_nt: TGTGCCAGCAGTTGGTCTAGCGGTGTGGAGTTCTTC; v_call: TRBV2; cdr3_length: 12; j_call: TRBJ2-1; clone_size: .; d_call: TRBD2
cdr3_aa: CASSRLSQGYQETQYF; cdr3_nt: TGTGCCAGTAGCCGCCTCTCACAGGGTTACCAAGAGACCCAGTACTTC; v_call: TRBV19; cdr3_length: 16; j_call: TRBJ2-5; clone_size: few; d_call: .
cdr3_aa: CASSEAPAGGGGEQFF; cdr3_nt: TGTGCCAGCAGTGAAGCGCCAGCGGGGGGGGGCGGTGAGCAGTTCTTC; v_call: TRBV2; cdr3_length: 16; j_call: TRBJ2-1; clone_size: .; d_call: TRBD2
cdr3_aa: CASSAGQEKAPQHF; cdr3_nt: TGTGCCAGCAGCGCCGGACAGGAGAAAGCGCCCCAGCATTTT; v_call: TRBV9; cdr3_length: 14; j_call: TRBJ1-5; clone_size: few; d_call: TRBD1
cdr3_aa: CASSGWVGNTEAFF; cdr3_nt: TGTGCCAGCAGTGGCTGGGTGGGCAACACTGAAGCTTTCTTT; v_call: TRBV6-5; cdr3_length: 14; j_call: TRBJ1-1; clone_size: .; d_call: .
cdr3_aa: CASRSEGGGNQPQHF; cdr3_nt: TGTGCCAGCAGATCGGAGGGCGGGGGAAATCAGCCCCAGCATTTT; v_call: TRBV10-3; cdr3_length: 15; j_call: TRBJ1-5; clone_size: .; d_call: .
cdr3_aa: CASSPERGTTNEKLFF; cdr3_nt: TGTGCCAGCTCACCAGAGAGGGGGACAACTAATGAAAAACTGTTTTTT; v_call: TRBV18; cdr3_length: 16; j_call: TRBJ1-4; clone_size: .; d_call: .
cdr3_aa: CASSRWSGANVLTF; cdr3_nt: TGTGCCAGCAGCCGGTGGTCTGGGGCCAACGTCCTGACTTTC; v_call: TRBV7-2; cdr3_length: 14; j_call: TRBJ2-6; clone_size: few; d_call: .
cdr3_aa: CASSPGSTWAADTQYF; cdr3_nt: TGTGCCAGCAGCCCGGGGAGTACGTGGGCGGCAGATACGCAGTATTTT; v_call: TRBV11-2; cdr3_length: 16; j_call: TRBJ2-3; clone_size: .; d_call: .
cdr3_aa: CARSFGQGSYGYTF; cdr3_nt: TGTGCCAGAAGTTTCGGGCAGGGGAGCTATGGCTACACCTTC; v_call: TRBV27; cdr3_length: 14; j_call: TRBJ1-2; clone_size: few; d_call: .
cdr3_aa: CARGLAGLNEQFF; cdr3_nt: TGTGCCAGGGGACTAGCGGGGCTTAATGAGCAGTTCTTC; v_call: TRBV2; cdr3_length: 13; j_call: TRBJ2-1; clone_size: few; d_call: TRBD2
cdr3_aa: CASSLGLVGEQFF; cdr3_nt: TGTGCCAGCAGCTTAGGACTAGTTGGTGAGCAGTTCTTC; v_call: TRBV11-3; cdr3_length: 13; j_call: TRBJ2-1; clone_size: .; d_call: .
cdr3_aa: CASSQDGQSHQPQHF; cdr3_nt: TGTGCCAGCAGCCAAGATGGGCAGTCCCATCAGCCCCAGCATTTT; v_call: TRBV4-1; cdr3_length: 15; j_call: TRBJ1-5; clone_size: .; d_call: .
cdr3_aa: CASSVQGPSPQHF; cdr3_nt: TGTGCCAGCAGTGTCCAGGGGCCCTCGCCCCAGCATTTT; v_call: TRBV2; cdr3_length: 13; j_call: TRBJ1-5; clone_size: .; d_call: .
cdr3_aa: CASSQDEGVASPLHF; cdr3_nt: TGCGCCAGCAGCCAAGATGAGGGGGTAGCTTCACCCCTCCACTTT; v_call: TRBV4-3; cdr3_length: 15; j_call: TRBJ1-6; clone_size: .; d_call: .
cdr3_aa: CASSLSQFTHSGHF; cdr3_nt: TGTGCCAGCAGTTTATCCCAGTTTACCCACTCAGGGCATTTT; v_call: TRBV28; cdr3_length: 14; j_call: TRBJ1-5; clone_size: .; d_call: .
cdr3_aa: CASSQDYGTFSYEQYF; cdr3_nt: TGCGCCAGCAGCCAAGATTACGGGACTTTCTCCTACGAGCAGTACTTC; v_call: TRBV4-3; cdr3_length: 16; j_call: TRBJ2-7; clone_size: few; d_call: .
cdr3_aa: CASSLGIQGTRETQYF; cdr3_nt: TGCGCCAGCAGCTTGGGAATACAGGGGACTAGGGAGACCCAGTACTTC; v_call: TRBV5-1; cdr3_length: 16; j_call: TRBJ2-5; clone_size: few; d_call: .